The rows below give T cell receptor beta chains drawn from one sample of a study of Graves' ophthalmopathy and Graves' hyperthyroidism. TCRdb reprocessed the multiplex PCR reads with MiXCR, giving one entry per CDR3 protein. This table holds 300,000 to 500,000 distinct CDR3 sequences, approximately 15% found once. The sequencing input was peripheral blood. The receptors derive from a woman under 30 with stable Graves' hyperthyroidism. Both conserved end residues are part of each CDR3. Each record gives: clone size, D gene, V gene, J gene, CDR3 protein, CDR3 DNA. A D gene is named only where the DNA matches it firmly. Not all rows give a size; the values are once, few, many and, for expanded clones, a class.

>-|-|TRBV9|TRBJ1-1
CASSPRRRAGVTEAFF
TGTGCCAGCAGCCCCCGACGGAGGGCTGGGGTCACTGAAGCTTTCTTT
>many|-|TRBV12-3/TRBV12-4|TRBJ1-5
CASSLNLGFSNQPQHF
TGTGCCAGCAGTTTAAATCTGGGGTTTAGCAATCAGCCCCAGCATTTT
>many|-|TRBV6-1|TRBJ2-7
CASSEGYGTANLYEQHF
TGTGCCAGCAGTGAAGGGTATGGGACCGCTAACCTCTACGAGCAGCACTTC
>many|-|TRBV5-5|TRBJ1-2
CASSFLCVGYTF
TGTGCCAGCAGCTTCCTTTGTGTTGGCTACACCTTC
>few|-|TRBV5-1|TRBJ1-2
CASSLEPRPPRYGYTF
TGCGCCAGCAGCTTGGAACCGAGGCCCCCCCGATATGGCTACACCTTC
>few|TRBD2|TRBV3-1|TRBJ2-5
CASSQDVLAGGAQYF
TGTGCCAGCAGCCAAGATGTACTAGCGGGGGGGGCCCAGTACTTC
>few|TRBD1|TRBV7-9|TRBJ2-7
CASSKQGAFEQYF
TGTGCCAGCAGCAAACAGGGGGCGTTTGAGCAGTACTTC
>many|-|TRBV7-9|TRBJ2-7
CASRPRPTRGSYEQYF
TGTGCCAGCAGACCCAGGCCGACACGGGGATCCTACGAGCAGTACTTC
>many|-|TRBV19|TRBJ2-2
CASREGNTGELFF
TGTGCCAGTAGGGAGGGGAACACCGGGGAGCTGTTTTTT
>many|TRBD1|TRBV6-2/TRBV6-3|TRBJ1-2
CASSYTTGLETF
TGTGCCAGCAGTTATACGACAGGGCTGGAAACCTTC
>many|-|TRBV5-1|TRBJ2-7
CASSLVPGSYEQYF
TGCGCCAGCAGCTTGGTCCCAGGTAGCTACGAGCAGTACTTC